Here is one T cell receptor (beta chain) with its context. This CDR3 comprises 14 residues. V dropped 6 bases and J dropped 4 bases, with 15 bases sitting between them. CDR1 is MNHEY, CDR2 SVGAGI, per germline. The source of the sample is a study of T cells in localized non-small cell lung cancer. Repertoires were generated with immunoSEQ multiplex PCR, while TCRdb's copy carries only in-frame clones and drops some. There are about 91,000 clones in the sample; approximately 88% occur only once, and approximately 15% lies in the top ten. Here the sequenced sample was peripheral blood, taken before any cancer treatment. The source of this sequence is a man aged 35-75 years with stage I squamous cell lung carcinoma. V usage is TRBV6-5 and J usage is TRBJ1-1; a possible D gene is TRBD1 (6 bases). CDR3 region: CASRAQGRGTEAFF. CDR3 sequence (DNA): TGTGCCAGCAGAGCCCAGGGGCGGGGCACTGAAGCTTTCTTT.